Below, 18 T cell receptor beta chains from the same sample are listed, as sequenced in a study of CD8+ T cells in alopecia areata. RNA was isolated and reverse transcribed to cDNA, the sequencing template. The repertoire was sequenced with immunoSEQ multiplex PCR; TCRdb's copy has only in-frame clones and lacks some. The sample has some 170,000 clones; over 55% are singletons. The sequenced sample was CD4+ T cells sorted from blood, obtained at week 0. The receptors originated from a human donor with alopecia areata.

J is TRBJ2-3 and V is TRBV4-2; 7 nucleotides line up with TRBD1. This CDR3 has 16 residues. V dropped 0 bases and J dropped 2; count of bases not matched to a gene: 5. Germline lookup yields CDR1 LGHNA and CDR2 YNFKEQ. The CDR3 protein is CASSQDRGQATDTQYF. DNA for the CDR3: TGTGCCAGCAGCCAAGATAGAGGACAGGCCACAGATACGCAGTATTTT.

The chain joins TRBV25-1 to TRBJ1-4; D ambiguous. There are 15 residues in the CDR3. Per germline, CDR1 MGHDK and CDR2 SYGVNS. V dropped 1 base and J dropped 5 bases, with 11 bases sitting between them. This CDR3 reads CASSELGGPNEKLFF. DNA for the CDR3: TGTGCCAGCAGTGAATTGGGCGGGCCAAATGAAAAACTGTTTTTT.

V and J are TRBV11-2 and TRBJ2-7, with TRBD1 identical over 10 bases. Germline CDR1 reads SGHAT; CDR2 reads FQNNGV. The CDR3 totals 13 residues. V lost 9 bases to trimming and J lost 3 bases; unmatched junction nucleotides: 5. CDR3 nucleotide sequence: TGTGCCAGGTCGGGGACAGGGGACTACGAGCAGTACTTC. Its translation is CARSGTGDYEQYF.

This clone was detected once. The chain uses TRBV29-1 and TRBJ1-2; no firm D call. The CDR3 has 13 residues. Germline lookup yields CDR1 SQVTM and CDR2 ANQGSEA. The V end lost 3 bases, the J end lost 3 bases, and 11 bases lay between the germline ends. The CDR3 nucleotides are TGCAGCGTTGAGAGGGCAGAAGACTATGGCTACACCTTC. As protein: CSVERAEDYGYTF. Full variable domain (rest looked up from reference TRBV29-1 and TRBJ1-2): SAVISQKPSRDICQRGTSLTIQCQVDSQVTMMFWYRQQPGQSLTLIATANQGSEATYESGFVIDKFPISRPNLTFSTLTVSNMSPEDSSIYLCSVERAEDYGYTFGSGTRLTVV.

This clone was counted a few times. The chain joins TRBV5-6 to TRBJ1-5; D is ambiguous. The CDR3 extends over 16 amino acids. Germline V gene data show CDR1 as SGHDT and CDR2 as YYEEEE. The V end lost 0 bases, the J end lost 0 bases, and 10 bases lay between the germline ends. The chain's CDR3 is CASSLGGRHSNQPQHF. For the CDR3, the DNA is TGTGCCAGCAGCTTGGGAGGCAGGCATAGCAATCAGCCCCAGCATTTT. The complete variable domain, with remaining parts taken from reference TRBV5-6 and TRBJ1-5, reads DAGVTQSPTHLIKTRGQQVTLRCSPKSGHDTVSWYQQALGQGPQFIFQYYEEEERQRGNFPDRFSGHQFPNYSSELNVNALLLGDSALYLCASSLGGRHSNQPQHFGDGTRLSIL.

The J gene is TRBJ1-2, the V gene TRBV10-2, with D possibly matching TRBD1 (6 bases). The CDR3 is 12 amino acids. The V end lost 8 bases, the J end lost 5 bases, and 12 bases lay between the germline ends. Germline V CDR1 and CDR2: WSHSY, SAAADI. CDR3: CASSGGAYGYTF. CDR3 DNA sequence: TGCGCCAGCTCTGGGGGGGCATATGGCTACACCTTC.

This chain joins TRBV6-1 and TRBJ1-5; D might be TRBD1 (6 bases). The CDR3 is 15 amino acids. The germline V gene encodes CDR1 MNHNS and CDR2 SASEGT. The germline V and J ends were trimmed by 6 bases and 2 bases, with 14 bases remaining between them. The CDR3 sequence is CASRIAGDGNQPQHF. The CDR3 DNA follows: TGTGCCAGCAGGATTGCAGGGGATGGCAATCAGCCCCAGCATTTT.

This sequence joins TRBV29-1 and TRBJ2-7; TRBD1 might be the D (5 bases). Looked up from germline, CDR1 is SQVTM and CDR2 is ANQGSEA. Trimming shortened V by 7 bases and J by 6 bases, and 13 bases separated the two germline ends. CDR3 size: 11 residues. CDR3 loop: CSALGAGEQYF. In DNA, the CDR3 is TGCAGCGCTTTAGGGGCAGGCGAGCAGTACTTC.

This clone appeared once. This chain uses TRBV29-1 with TRBJ1-1; tentative D call: TRBD1 (5 bases). Germline values: CDR1 SQVTM, CDR2 ANQGSEA. The CDR3 length is 12 residues. V shed 4 bases and J shed 4 bases, with 10 bases lying between them. The CDR3 nucleotides are TGCAGCGTTGTTGGCAGGGTCACTGAAGCTTTCTTT. Translated: CSVVGRVTEAFF. The full variable domain, in which reference TRBV29-1 and TRBJ1-1 provide the parts outside the CDR3, is SAVISQKPSRDICQRGTSLTIQCQVDSQVTMMFWYRQQPGQSLTLIATANQGSEATYESGFVIDKFPISRPNLTFSTLTVSNMSPEDSSIYLCSVVGRVTEAFFGQGTRLTVV.

The CDR3 coding sequence is TGTGCCAGCAGTCTCCCGGGACATAACTCTGGGGCCAACGTCCTGACTTTC. Protein sequence: CASSLPGHNSGANVLTF. This chain uses TRBV25-1 with TRBJ2-6; maybe TRBD1 (6 bases). CDR1 and CDR2 from the germline V gene are MGHDK and SYGVNS. The CDR3 spans 17 residues. Trimming stripped 5 bases from V and 0 bases from J, with 14 bases between.

This clone was seen a single time. CDR3 residues: CASSLEGPRGTEAFF. The CDR3 region has the DNA TGTGCCAGCAGCTTAGAGGGACCCCGGGGGACTGAAGCTTTCTTT. This chain links TRBV7-9 with TRBJ1-1; possible D gene TRBD1, 5 bases. V lost 1 base and J lost 5, with 14 bases in between. Germline V gene data show CDR1 as SEHNR and CDR2 as FQNEAQ (reference sequence). CDR3 length: 15 amino acids.

The CDR3, as DNA: TGTGCCAGCAGAATGAGAGACAGGGTTATCGAGCAGTACTTC. As protein: CASRMRDRVIEQYF. The chain couples TRBV25-1 to TRBJ2-7; TRBD1 agrees at 7 bases. The germline V gene has CDR1 MGHDK and CDR2 SYGVNS. This CDR3 is built from 14 residues. V lost 6 bases, J lost 6 bases, and 11 bases stayed unmatched.

This sequence joins TRBV5-1 and TRBJ2-1, with 8 bases identical to TRBD2. The V gene end was trimmed by 4 bases and the J gene end by 2 bases; junction bases not matched to a gene: 8. This CDR3 contains 16 residues. Germline CDR1 reads SGHRS; CDR2 reads YFSETQ. Here the CDR3 reads CASSPVARGAYNEQFF. CDR3 bases: TGCGCCAGCAGCCCCGTAGCGCGGGGGGCCTACAATGAGCAGTTCTTC.

This chain connects TRBV6-1 to TRBJ1-1, with a weak D call TRBD1 (6 bases). The V end lost 10 bases, the J end lost 6 bases, and 15 bases lay between the germline ends. The length of the CDR3 is 12 residues. CDR1 is MNHNS and CDR2 is SASEGT in the germline V gene. This CDR3 reads CATSGARAEAFF. The DNA of the CDR3 is TGTGCCACGTCGGGGGCGCGGGCTGAAGCTTTCTTT.

The chain uses TRBV9 and TRBJ1-2, with no clear D. The CDR3 runs 12 residues. V gave up 0 bases and J gave up 6 bases, with 6 bases separating them. Per the germline V gene, CDR1 is SGDLS and CDR2 is YYNGEE. The DNA of the CDR3 is TGTGCCAGCAGCGTAGCCGGGGATGGCTACACCTTC. Its translation: CASSVAGDGYTF.

This clone has a handful of counts. The rearrangement joins TRBV27 to TRBJ2-1; D may be TRBD1 or TRBD2 (5 bases each). The germline gives CDR1 MNHEY, CDR2 SMNVEV (reference sequence). V lost 3 bases and J 11 bases, leaving 14 bases between the germline ends. The CDR3 runs to 13 residues. The DNA for the CDR3 is TGTGCCAGCAGTTTTTTATCTCGGGGCCAGCAGTTCTTC. It is translated as CASSFLSRGQQFF.

The rearrangement joins TRBV11-3 to TRBJ1-2, with 8 bases fitting TRBD1. This CDR3 contains 19 residues. Germline V gene lookup returns CDR1 SGHNT and CDR2 YENEEA. Trimming at V came to 0 bases and at J to 2 bases, leaving 14 bases not matched to a gene. Here the CDR3 reads CASSLDNFPRGQENYGYTF. The CDR3, as DNA: TGTGCCAGCAGCTTAGATAACTTTCCGAGGGGACAGGAGAACTATGGCTACACCTTC.

This chain uses TRBV5-1 with TRBJ2-3; D call uncertain. The CDR3 runs 12 residues. Looked up from germline, CDR1 is SGHRS and CDR2 is YFSETQ. Trimming pared 0 bases from V and 5 bases from J, leaving 4 bases between. The CDR3: CASSLELDTQYF. Here the CDR3 DNA reads TGCGCCAGCAGCTTGGAGCTAGATACGCAGTATTTT.